What follows describes a single T cell receptor beta chain. These data come from a study of blood T cell repertoires in COVID-19. The V gene's germline CDR1 is MGHRA and CDR2 YSYEKL. The CDR3 is made up of 15 amino acids. Trimming cost V 1 base and J 0 bases, with 7 bases left between them. Methods used by the authors: Researchers report that nucleated cell counts were estimated from reference gene primer amplification. Profiled with immunoSEQ multiplex PCR; TCRdb holds only in-frame clones, not every one. D and trimming were read from the DNA, whereas the V and J calls and clone size are those reported in that table. Of 240,000 or so clones listed, roughly 80% are singletons.

The clonotype comes from a woman of 80 years or more with acute or convalescent COVID-19. The J gene is TRBJ2-1, the V gene TRBV4-1; D gene ambiguous. Specimen: peripheral blood. The CDR3 DNA reads TGCGCCAGCAGCCAAGTACACCACTCCTACAATGAGCAGTTCTTC. Its translation: CASSQVHHSYNEQFF.